The subject of this entry is one T cell receptor (beta chain). Its target is not known. Measured with immunoSEQ multiplex PCR; TCRdb has only the in-frame clones, and not every one. This table holds more than 95,000 clones, roughly nine tenths found once. The data derive from a study of T cell responses to AZD1222 COVID-19 vaccine. Study outcomes and limitations: Repertoires were collected only later (after the peak T cell response had occurred). Increased Spike-specific TCR breadth and depth were observed after two AZD1222 doses. Regions 160-218 and 743-854 held dominance among vaccine-associated CD4 TCRs, which spanned spike.

Trimming shortened V by 6 bases and J by 1 base, and 11 bases separated the two germline ends. The CDR3 totals 14 residues. Germline CDR1 and CDR2: MNHEY and SVGAGI. The source was peripheral blood, collected on day 0 of AZD1222 vaccination. V is TRBV6-5 and J is TRBJ2-3; D is perhaps TRBD2 (6 bases). This TCR was sampled from an adult in good health. DNA for the CDR3: TGTGCCAGCAGCAACATAGCGGGCACAGATACGCAGTATTTT. This sequence encodes CASSNIAGTDTQYF.